The 18 T cell receptor beta chains presented below share a single source sample, sequenced in a study of blood T cells in healthy people across ages. A second PCR, run for about 6 to 11 cycles, used a sample-barcoded 5' primer plus a J-beta primer mix. TCRdb recomputed calls from the 5' RACE reads with MiXCR, one row per CDR3 protein. Of roughly 1.4 million distinct CDR3 sequences listed, approximately 63% are singletons. The sequenced sample consisted of blood. Receptor source: a man aged 18 to 29 in good health.

The V gene is TRBV7-6, the J gene TRBJ2-5, with D perhaps TRBD2 (6 bases). The CDR3 has 13 residues. Trimming shortened V by 5 bases and J by 5 bases, and 12 bases separated the two germline ends. Germline CDR1 is SGHVS and CDR2 is FNYEAQ. CDR3 in amino acids: CASSRLVGETQYF. In DNA form, the CDR3 reads TGTGCCAGCAGCCGACTAGTCGGGGAGACCCAGTACTTC.

The J gene is TRBJ2-1, the V gene TRBV20-1; 12 bases line up with TRBD2. Per germline, CDR1 DFQATT and CDR2 SNEGSKA (reference sequence). V lost 0 bases and J lost 7; bases outside the gene matches: 10. The CDR3 covers 17 residues. The CDR3: CSAREGSRTSGMNEQFF. Here the CDR3 DNA reads TGCAGTGCTAGAGAGGGTTCAAGGACTAGCGGGATGAATGAGCAGTTCTTC.

This clonotype was seen a handful of times. Sequence at one end of the junction differs from germline and may be a read error. The V and J genes are TRBV9 and TRBJ2-7, with 9 nucleotides matching TRBD2. This CDR3 is built from 15 residues. Germline V CDR1 and CDR2: SGDLS, YYNGEE. CDR3 region: CASSVGRGRAYEQYF. The CDR3 nucleotides read TGTGCCAGCAGCGTAGGTCGCGGGAGGGCCTATGAGCAGTACTTC.

The rearrangement links TRBV7-2 to TRBJ2-1, with 9 nucleotides matching TRBD1. The V segment lost 5 bases and the J segment 9 bases; nucleotides outside the gene matches: 17. The CDR3 loop spans 17 amino acids. In germline, CDR1 is SGHTA, CDR2 FQGNSA. Here the CDR3 DNA reads TGTGCCAGCAGCCCCTCCACGGGACAGGGTTTTATCGGTGAGCAGTTCTTC. Translation: CASSPSTGQGFIGEQFF.

The chain couples TRBV6-5 to TRBJ1-6; maybe TRBD1 (5 bases). Germline lookup yields CDR1 MNHEY and CDR2 SVGAGI. With 6 bases removed from V and 6 bases from J, the gap between germline ends came to 15 bases. The CDR3 contains 15 residues. Written as DNA, the CDR3 is TGTGCCAGCAGCTCCCGGGACGGAATTAATTCACCCCTCCACTTT. This translates into CASSSRDGINSPLHF.

This rearrangement joins TRBV20-1 to TRBJ1-1; 7 bases map to TRBD1. The V gene end was trimmed by 5 bases and the J gene end by 0 bases; junction bases not matched to a gene: 3. This CDR3 contains 13 residues. Germline V gene lookup returns CDR1 DFQATT and CDR2 SNEGSKA (reference sequence). In nucleotides, the CDR3 is TGCAGTGCTGTGACAGGGCTGAACACTGAAGCTTTCTTT. Translated: CSAVTGLNTEAFF.

The chain carries TRBV5-1 and TRBJ1-6; D may be TRBD1 (6 bases). Germline CDR1 reads SGHRS; CDR2 reads YFSETQ. V was pared by 4 bases and J by 7 bases, with 15 bases between. This CDR3 spans 15 amino acids. The CDR3 reads CASSKRQDSNSPLHF. In nucleotides, the CDR3 is TGCGCCAGCAGCAAAAGACAGGATTCAAATTCACCCCTCCACTTT.

The chain carries TRBV2 and TRBJ1-2; D not certain. Germline CDR1 and CDR2: SNHLY and FYNNEI. Deletions cut 1 base from V and 7 bases from J, with 10 bases between. The CDR3 length is 13 residues. CDR3 DNA: TGTGCCAGCAGTGAAGAAGCATCTTCTGGCTACACCTTC. As protein: CASSEEASSGYTF.

The chain is built from TRBV2 and TRBJ2-1; the match to TRBD2 covers 10 bases. Germline-derived CDR1 and CDR2 are SNHLY and FYNNEI. The CDR3 has 17 amino acids. After removal of 6 bases from V and 7 bases from J, the junction contained 15 bases not matched to a gene. CDR3 sequence: CASRPLFLAGVGNEQFF. CDR3 in DNA: TGTGCCAGCAGGCCCCTATTTCTAGCGGGAGTGGGGAATGAGCAGTTCTTC.

The chain joins TRBV6-2 or TRBV6-3 to TRBJ2-1; 11 nucleotides align to TRBD2. The V gene's germline CDR1 is MNHEY and CDR2 SVGEGT. V lost 6 bases and J lost 7; bases outside the gene matches: 11. The CDR3 totals 16 residues. The DNA of the CDR3 is TGTGCCAGCAGGCCGGTAGCGGGGGGGCTGGGGAATGAGCAGTTCTTC. Amino acids: CASRPVAGGLGNEQFF.

V gene TRBV20-1 combines with J gene TRBJ2-6; D gene unclear. Trimming removed 1 base at V and 3 bases at J, with 7 bases between. CDR1 is DFQATT, CDR2 SNEGSKA, per germline (reference sequence). This CDR3 has 14 amino acids. CDR3 region: CSARGDIGANVLTF. Written as DNA, the CDR3 is TGCAGTGCTAGAGGGGATATTGGGGCCAACGTCCTGACTTTC.

This clonotype was detected a few times. V and J are TRBV9 and TRBJ2-7; no reliable D call. CDR3 length equals 14 residues. V lost 3 bases and J 2 bases, leaving 12 bases between the germline ends. In germline, CDR1 is SGDLS, CDR2 YYNGEE. The CDR3 DNA follows: TGTGCCAGCAGCGCACAACATGGACCCTACGAGCAGTACTTC. Its translation: CASSAQHGPYEQYF.

This clonotype occurred a few times. DNA for the CDR3: TGTGCCAGCAGCCCAACGACAGGTGCTGATGAGCAGTTCTTC. Translated, it gives CASSPTTGADEQFF. V usage is TRBV7-9 and J usage is TRBJ2-1; D may be TRBD1 (6 bases). There are 14 residues in the CDR3. In germline, CDR1 is SEHNR, CDR2 FQNEAQ (reference sequence). V was cut by 5 bases and J by 8 bases, with 16 bases left in between.

V is TRBV11-2 and J is TRBJ2-4; D is possibly TRBD2 (6 bases). Trimming took off 5 bases at V and 13 bases at J, with 15 bases between the two ends. This CDR3 spans 12 amino acids. CDR1 and CDR2 from the germline V gene are SGHAT and FQNNGV. As DNA, the CDR3 is TGTGCCAGCAGCCCCGAGATAGCGGAGCAGTACTTC. Protein product: CASSPEIAEQYF.

The genes are TRBV19 and TRBJ1-2, with 7 bases lining up with TRBD1. The CDR3 loop spans 14 amino acids. The germline CDR1 and CDR2 sequences are LNHDA and SQIVND (reference sequence). V gave up 7 bases and J gave up 2 bases; unmatched junction bases: 7. In DNA, the CDR3 is TGTGCCAGTATTAAACAGGGGCAAAACTATGGCTACACCTTC. It encodes CASIKQGQNYGYTF.

In this sample, this clonotype turned up a few times. The chain carries TRBV29-1 and TRBJ2-5; D call uncertain. Trimming took off 6 bases at V and 3 bases at J, with 8 bases between the two ends. Per germline, CDR1 SQVTM and CDR2 ANQGSEA. This CDR3 comprises 11 residues. CDR3 protein: CSVDAEETQYF. The CDR3 DNA reads as TGCAGCGTCGACGCCGAAGAGACCCAGTACTTC.

This chain joins TRBV29-1 and TRBJ2-5; D is unresolved. The CDR3 has 11 residues. Germline V gives CDR1 SQVTM, CDR2 ANQGSEA. V lost 8 bases and J 4 bases, leaving 11 bases between the germline ends. In nucleotides, the CDR3 is TGCAGCCTCTGGGGTAGAGAGACCCAGTACTTC. Amino acids: CSLWGRETQYF.

V is TRBV27 and J is TRBJ2-7, with 9 bases fitting TRBD1. Unmatched junction bases numbered 4, after V lost 8 bases and J lost 2 bases. Per germline, CDR1 MNHEY and CDR2 SMNVEV (reference sequence). There are 13 residues in the CDR3. DNA of the CDR3: TGTGCCAGCGCCCGGACAGGGGCCTACGAGCAGTACTTC. Translation gives CASARTGAYEQYF.